This entry lists 32 T cell receptor beta chains sequenced from one sample in a study of blood T cell repertoires in COVID-19. Data came from immunoSEQ multiplex PCR; TCRdb stores just in-frame clones and leaves some out. Found here are 98,000 or so clones, 84% of them singletons; the top ten hold around a quarter. Sequencing used peripheral blood. Source of these receptors: a man between 60 and 75 years old with acute or convalescent COVID-19.

The chain carries TRBV4-2 and TRBJ2-2; 7 bases agree with TRBD2. Trimming took 0 bases from V and 2 from J; bases not matched to a gene: 6. CDR1 and CDR2 (germline): LGHNA, YNFKEQ. The CDR3 consists of 17 residues. The CDR3 here is CASSQDGGVLNTGELFF. The CDR3 DNA is TGTGCCAGCAGCCAAGATGGGGGGGTTCTAAACACCGGGGAGCTGTTTTTT.

Worth noting for this clone: Other DNA sequences in this specimen translate into the identical CDR3. V usage is TRBV12-3 or TRBV12-4 and J usage is TRBJ1-1; D may be TRBD1 (5 bases). The CDR3 loop spans 13 amino acids. V was trimmed by 3 bases and J by 1 base, leaving 6 bases between them. The CDR3 nucleotides are TGTGCCAGCAGTTTGGGGGGGAACACTGAAGCTTTCTTT. It encodes CASSLGGNTEAFF.

The V and J genes are TRBV7-9 and TRBJ2-1; the D is unclear. CDR1 is SEHNR and CDR2 is FQNEAQ in the germline V gene (reference sequence). The V end lost 3 bases, the J end lost 7 bases, and 4 bases lay between the germline ends. This CDR3 has 11 residues. The CDR3 region has the DNA TGTGCCAGCAGCTTTGCGAATGAGCAGTTCTTC. This codes for CASSFANEQFF.

This clone was recorded a few times. This chain connects TRBV13 to TRBJ1-2; no clear D gene. Trimming removed 5 bases from V and 4 bases from J, with 14 bases in between. This CDR3 has 14 amino acids. Germline CDR1 is PRHDT and CDR2 is FYEKMQ (reference sequence). CDR3 coding DNA: TGTGCCAGCAGCCCGGATCCCCGGGGCTATGGCTACACCTTC. It yields the protein CASSPDPRGYGYTF.

The chain uses TRBV18 and TRBJ2-3, with TRBD1 as a possible D gene (6 bases). The CDR3 contains 15 residues. The V end lost 10 bases, the J end lost 2 bases, and 19 bases lay between the germline ends. Germline-derived CDR1 and CDR2 are KGHSH and LQKENI. The DNA of the CDR3 is TGTGCCACCCGGGGAAACCGGGACACCACAGATACGCAGTATTTT. Translation: CATRGNRDTTDTQYF.

The rearrangement uses TRBV28 and TRBJ2-7, with a weak D call TRBD2 (6 bases). This CDR3 contains 18 residues. Germline values: CDR1 MDHEN, CDR2 SYDVKM. The V end was cut by 3 bases, the J end by 3 bases, with 24 bases between. The chain's CDR3 is CASSFSPRKEGQFYEQYV. The CDR3 DNA reads as TGTGCCAGCAGTTTTTCTCCTCGAAAGGAGGGGCAATTCTACGAGCAGTACGTC.

This chain links TRBV5-1 with TRBJ2-3; 7 bases match TRBD1. The V gene's germline CDR1 is SGHRS and CDR2 YFSETQ. This CDR3 is 14 amino acids long. J lost 0 bases, V lost 4 bases, and 2 bases had no gene match. CDR3: CASSMGQSTDTQYF. The CDR3 nucleotides read TGCGCCAGCAGCATGGGACAGAGCACAGATACGCAGTATTTT.

The rearrangement links TRBV9 to TRBJ1-2, with 9 bases that match TRBD1. Germline assignment: CDR1 SGDLS and CDR2 YYNGEE. J was trimmed by 7 bases and V by 2 bases; bases with no gene match: 6. The CDR3 has 14 residues. Here the CDR3 reads CASSVKQGARGYTF. CDR3 nucleotide sequence: TGTGCCAGCAGCGTCAAACAGGGGGCGCGTGGCTACACCTTC. Full variable domain (rest looked up from reference TRBV9 and TRBJ1-2): DSGVTQTPKHLITATGQRVTLRCSPRSGDLSVYWYQQSLDQGLQFLIQYYNGEERAKGNILERFSAQQFPDLHSELNLSSLELGDSALYFCASSVKQGARGYTFGSGTRLTVV.

The J gene is TRBJ2-7, the V gene TRBV7-2; no reliable D call. V lost 4 bases and J 3 bases, leaving 10 bases between the germline ends. CDR1 and CDR2 (germline): SGHTA, FQGNSA. The CDR3 totals 13 residues. The CDR3 sequence: CASSSLGRYEQYV. In DNA, the CDR3 is TGTGCCAGCAGCTCTCTCGGTCGCTACGAGCAGTACGTC.

The chain recombines TRBV14 with TRBJ1-2, with a possible D match to TRBD1 (6 bases). Germline CDR1 reads SGHDN; CDR2 reads FVKESK. The CDR3 length is 16 residues. V lost 0 bases to trimming and J lost 1 base, with 12 bases between them. This CDR3 is CASSQESDRFNYGYTF. The CDR3 region has the DNA TGTGCCAGCAGCCAAGAGAGCGACAGGTTTAACTATGGCTACACCTTC.

The chain uses TRBV9 and TRBJ1-6; D not resolved. Germline V gene data show CDR1 as SGDLS and CDR2 as YYNGEE. V gave up 2 bases and J gave up 11 bases, with 8 bases separating them. CDR3 size: 12 residues. Here the CDR3 DNA reads TGTGCCAGCAGCGTTAAGGAGGCACCCCTCCACTTT. This codes for CASSVKEAPLHF.

This chain links TRBV28 with TRBJ2-2; D perhaps matches TRBD2 (7 bases). This CDR3 is built from 15 residues. V shed 6 bases and J shed 0 bases, with 11 bases lying between them. CDR1 MDHEN and CDR2 SYDVKM come from the germline V gene. The CDR3 loop reads CASRGGGANTGELFF. CDR3 nucleotide sequence: TGTGCCAGCAGAGGGGGGGGCGCGAACACCGGGGAGCTGTTTTTT.

The rearrangement uses TRBV5-1 and TRBJ2-7; 8 positions match TRBD2. Per germline, CDR1 SGHRS and CDR2 YFSETQ. The V gene end was trimmed by 0 bases and the J gene end by 2 bases; junction bases not matched to a gene: 7. The CDR3 covers 16 residues. CDR3 amino acids: CASSLAASGLTYEQYF. For the CDR3, the DNA is TGCGCCAGCAGCTTGGCGGCTAGCGGGCTTACCTACGAGCAGTACTTC.

This chain links TRBV6-6 with TRBJ2-5; possible D gene TRBD2, 6 bases. CDR3 length: 15 amino acids. Germline loops: CDR1 MNHNY, CDR2 SVGAGI (reference sequence). Trimming shortened V by 4 bases and J by 2 bases, and 14 bases separated the two germline ends. The CDR3: CASSSRGRTQETQYF. The CDR3 coding sequence is TGTGCCAGCAGTTCTAGAGGGAGGACACAAGAGACCCAGTACTTC.

The chain couples TRBV19 to TRBJ1-4, with 9 bases matching TRBD1. CDR1 is LNHDA and CDR2 is SQIVND in the germline V gene (reference sequence). The CDR3 loop spans 13 amino acids. V dropped 8 bases and J dropped 6; count of bases not matched to a gene: 4. CDR3 sequence reads: CASHRGLDEKLFF. The CDR3, as DNA: TGTGCCAGTCACAGGGGGCTTGATGAAAAACTGTTTTTT.

This clone was detected a few times. The rearrangement joins TRBV18 to TRBJ1-2; D might be TRBD1 (5 bases). Germline CDR1 reads KGHSH; CDR2 reads LQKENI. CDR3 length equals 13 residues. Trimming removed 6 bases from V and 5 bases from J, with 13 bases in between. The CDR3 loop is CASSPGGAYGYTF. CDR3 coding DNA: TGTGCCAGCTCTCCGGGGGGAGCGTATGGCTACACCTTC.

In this sample, this clone turned up once. The V and J genes are TRBV7-2 and TRBJ2-3, with 8 bases identical to TRBD2. The CDR3 has 17 residues. The germline CDR1 and CDR2 sequences are SGHTA and FQGNSA. V gave up 1 base and J gave up 0 bases; unmatched junction bases: 6. CDR3 DNA sequence: TGTGCCAGCAGCTTAGGCGGGGGGCGGGCTAGCACAGATACGCAGTATTTT. The encoded protein is CASSLGGGRASTDTQYF.

The chain is built from TRBV5-6 and TRBJ1-5; D might be TRBD1 (5 bases). Germline loops: CDR1 SGHDT, CDR2 YYEEEE. The CDR3 runs to 18 residues. V gave up 2 bases and J gave up 6 bases, with 24 bases separating them. CDR3 DNA: TGTGCCAGCAGCTTCGCTCCTCGGGGGACTGGTTATGTTCAGCCCCAGCATTTT. Its protein is CASSFAPRGTGYVQPQHF.

The chain recombines TRBV6-6 with TRBJ1-5; maybe TRBD1 (6 bases). Germline CDR1 reads MNHNY; CDR2 reads SVGAGI (reference sequence). The CDR3 spans 15 residues. V was pared by 6 bases and J by 0 bases, with 12 bases between. The CDR3: CASRRTVDSNQPQHF. The DNA for the CDR3 is TGTGCCAGCAGGAGGACAGTAGATAGCAATCAGCCCCAGCATTTT.

The rearrangement uses TRBV19 and TRBJ2-1; 9 positions match TRBD2. The CDR3 consists of 16 residues. Looked up from germline, CDR1 is LNHDA and CDR2 is SQIVND (reference sequence). V was pared by 5 bases and J by 0 bases, with 5 bases of the junction left unmatched. The CDR3 loop reads CASSLAGDVSYNEQFF. For the CDR3, the DNA is TGTGCCAGTAGTTTAGCGGGAGACGTCTCCTACAATGAGCAGTTCTTC.

This chain links TRBV23-1 with TRBJ2-3, with a possible D match to TRBD1 (6 bases). TRBV23-1 is an ORF, and what it does is uncertain. The CDR3 has 15 residues. The V end lost 6 bases, the J end lost 4 bases, and 17 bases lay between the germline ends. This chain's CDR3 is CASRGTLRWADTQYF. The CDR3 DNA follows: TGCGCCAGCAGGGGGACACTCAGGTGGGCAGATACGCAGTATTTT.

V gene TRBV18 combines with J gene TRBJ2-7, with 10 bases that match TRBD1. This CDR3 is 19 amino acids long. Per the germline V gene, CDR1 is KGHSH and CDR2 is LQKENI. The V and J ends lost 3 bases and 5 bases, in that order; junction bases with no gene match: 19. The CDR3 is CASSPTGGQGIQLLNEQYV. The CDR3 DNA sequence: TGTGCCAGCTCACCCACTGGGGGACAGGGGATCCAACTCTTAAACGAGCAGTACGTC.

V and J are TRBV2 and TRBJ2-5; TRBD1 aligns across 10 bases. CDR1 SNHLY and CDR2 FYNNEI come from the germline V gene. The trim removed 7 bases at V and 4 bases at J, leaving 9 bases unmatched. The CDR3 contains 15 residues. The CDR3 is CASKRGQGSGETQYF. CDR3 in DNA: TGTGCCAGCAAAAGGGGACAGGGGTCTGGAGAGACCCAGTACTTC.

The J gene is TRBJ2-1, the V gene TRBV19; a weak D match, TRBD1 (5 bases). V shed 2 bases and J shed 3 bases, with 17 bases lying between them. From germline, CDR1 is LNHDA and CDR2 SQIVND (reference sequence). The CDR3 is made up of 17 amino acids. The CDR3 spells CASSILTESLNYNEQFF. CDR3 DNA sequence: TGTGCCAGTAGTATACTGACAGAGTCGCTAAACTACAATGAGCAGTTCTTC.

This rearrangement joins TRBV5-1 to TRBJ2-2; 11 nucleotides agree with TRBD2. The CDR3 spans 15 residues. CDR1 is SGHRS and CDR2 is YFSETQ in the germline V gene. Trimming at V came to 8 bases and at J to 0 bases, leaving 3 bases not matched to a gene. CDR3 residues: CASELAGANTGELFF. CDR3 sequence (DNA): TGCGCCAGTGAACTAGCGGGGGCGAACACCGGGGAGCTGTTTTTT.

This chain connects TRBV6-6 to TRBJ1-5, with 7 bases that match TRBD1. This CDR3 has 16 amino acids. The junction had 15 bases not matched to a gene; V was cut back by 6 bases and J by 7 bases. Germline V gene sequence: CDR1 MNHNY, CDR2 SVGAGI (reference sequence). Written as DNA, the CDR3 is TGTGCCAGCAGAACCTACCAGGGGGGCTCATACCAGCCCCAGCATTTT. As protein: CASRTYQGGSYQPQHF.

The rearrangement links TRBV5-1 to TRBJ1-1; 11 nucleotides align to TRBD1. The CDR3 has 16 residues. V gave up 4 bases and J gave up 4 bases; unmatched junction bases: 9. Germline assignment: CDR1 SGHRS and CDR2 YFSETQ. Here the CDR3 DNA reads TGCGCCAGCAGCCAGGGGACAGGGGGGGCTGGCACTGAAGCTTTCTTT. Translated, it gives CASSQGTGGAGTEAFF.

The J gene is TRBJ2-7, the V gene TRBV4-2, with 13 nucleotides matching TRBD2. The CDR3 consists of 18 residues. Germline V gene lookup returns CDR1 LGHNA and CDR2 YNFKEQ. J was trimmed by 2 bases and V by 0 bases; bases with no gene match: 7. The CDR3 DNA follows: TGTGCCAGCAGCCAAGATCAGGCACTAGCGGGAGGGACCTACGAGCAGTACTTC. This gives the protein CASSQDQALAGGTYEQYF.

The rearrangement uses TRBV7-3 and TRBJ2-2; no clear D. Germline lookup yields CDR1 SGHTA and CDR2 FQGTGA. The CDR3 loop spans 16 amino acids. Trimming removed 1 base from V and 1 base from J, with 10 bases in between. CDR3 DNA sequence: TGTGCCAGCAGCTTAAACGCCCCGGGGAACACCGGGGAGCTGTTTTTT. Translated, it gives CASSLNAPGNTGELFF.

This clone was detected only a few times. The rearrangement uses TRBV11-2 and TRBJ2-1, with TRBD2 as a possible D gene (5 bases). Trimming shortened V by 1 base and J by 5 bases, and 9 bases separated the two germline ends. The CDR3 consists of 14 residues. Germline assignment: CDR1 SGHAT and CDR2 FQNNGV. CDR3 bases: TGTGCCAGCAGCTTAGGACTCGGGAACAATGAGCAGTTCTTC. Its protein is CASSLGLGNNEQFF.

This clone was counted a few times. At one end, the junction sequence differs from germline, possibly due to a read error. The chain has TRBV7-6 and TRBJ2-7; a weak D match, TRBD2 (5 bases). CDR1 SGHVS and CDR2 FNYEAQ come from the germline V gene. The CDR3 length is 12 residues. For the CDR3, the DNA is TGTGCCAGCAGCCCTCCTCGGACTTTTCTGTTCTTC. As protein: CASSPPRTFLFF.

The genes are TRBV10-3 and TRBJ2-7; the D gene is possibly TRBD2 (5 bases). Trimming stripped 6 bases from V and 3 bases from J, with 12 bases between. This CDR3 is built from 13 residues. Germline V gene data show CDR1 as ENHRY and CDR2 as SYGVKD. CDR3 sequence reads: CAISAFGSYEQYF. As DNA, the CDR3 is TGTGCCATCAGCGCCTTTGGGAGCTACGAGCAGTACTTC.